These T cell receptor beta chains were read from a single sample in a study of tumor-infiltrating lymphocytes in primary liver carcinoma. TCRdb passed the multiplex PCR reads through MiXCR, listing each CDR3 protein once. Of about 210,000 distinct CDR3 sequences listed, around four fifths are singletons. The specimen sequenced was tumor tissue from primary liver carcinoma. Receptors were obtained from a man aged 35-49 years with primary liver carcinoma and hepatitis B virus infection. Both conserved end residues are part of each CDR3. Each record gives: D gene, clone size, V gene, J gene, CDR3 protein, CDR3 DNA. The D gene is left open where the match is weak. Expanded clones get a size class; other rows say once, few or many, or leave the size out.

TRBD1	once	TRBV6-1	TRBJ1-5	CAISGRQGISNQPQHF	TGTGCCATCAGTGGGCGACAGGGAATTAGCAATCAACCCCAGCATTTT
.	.	TRBV10-3	TRBJ2-3	CAISGWTEPDTHYF	TGTGCCATCAGTGGGTGGACAGAGCCAGATACGCATTATTTT
.	.	TRBV29-1	TRBJ1-1	CIGGHNAEAFF	TGCATCGGTGGACATAACGCTGAAGCTTTCTTT
TRBD1	once	TRBV5-6	TRBJ2-2	CASSSTLDRGDTGELFF	TGTGCCAGCAGCTCCACCCTGGACAGGGGTGACACCGGGGAGCTGTTTTTT
.	.	TRBV29-1	TRBJ1-1	CRVDSAGSYTEAFF	TGCAGAGTAGATTCGGCAGGGAGTTATACTGAAGCTTTCTTT
.	.	TRBV11-1	TRBJ1-6	CATSRTLISSLHF	TGTGCCACCAGCCGGACACTGATTTCATCCCTCCACTTT
.	.	TRBV4-2	TRBJ2-1	CASSPDRGSSTYNELFF	TGTGCCAGCAGCCCAGACAGAGGGTCCTCAACTTACAATGAGCTGTTCTTC
TRBD2	.	TRBV6-2/TRBV6-3	TRBJ2-1	CASSPFGREGQTEQFF	TGTGCCAGTAGCCCTTTCGGGCGGGAGGGCCAGACTGAGCAGTTCTTC
.	.	TRBV28	TRBJ1-2	CACSGRGGNYAYTF	TGTGCCTGCAGTGGGAGGGGGGGGAATTATGCCTACACCTTC
.	medium-sized	TRBV4-2	TRBJ2-3	CASSQDLRPDTQYF	TGCGCCAGCAGCCAAGATTTGAGACCAGATACGCAGTATTTT
.	.	TRBV29-1	TRBJ2-2	CSVSTNTGGLFF	TGCAGCGTTTCAACGAACACCGGTGGGCTGTTTTTT
.	.	TRBV14	TRBJ1-1	CASTHLHLRGAFF	TGTGCCAGCACCCACCTGCACCTACGGGGGGCTTTCTTT
.	once	TRBV10-2	TRBJ1-6	CSSCESTVNSPLHF	TGCTCCAGCTGTGAGTCCACGGTTAATTCACCCCTCCACTTT
.	.	TRBV13	TRBJ2-1	CASSEYNEQIF	TGTGCCAGCAGCGAGTATAATGAGCAGATCTTC
.	.	TRBV2	TRBJ1-3	CASSEAERNTIYF	TGTGCCAGCAGTGAGGCGGAGCGAAACACCATATATTTT
.	.	TRBV28	TRBJ1-5	CASSAVGDNQPQHF	TGTGCCAGCAGTGCGGTCGGGGACAATCAGCCCCAGCATTTT
.	.	TRBV4-2	TRBJ2-5	CASSQGLRNERALETQYF	TGTGCCAGCAGCCAAGGCCTCCGCAACGAGAGGGCCTTGGAGACCCAGTATTTC
TRBD1	once	TRBV6-5	TRBJ2-6	CTSSSWTGSSGANVLTF	TGTACCAGCAGTTCCTGGACAGGCAGCTCTGGGGCCAATGTCCTGACTTTC
.	.	TRBV6-6	TRBJ2-5	CTSSPNRVGTQYF	TGTACCAGCAGCCCGAACAGGGTTGGGACCCAATACTTC
.	few	TRBV6-5	TRBJ2-7	CASIRLVGGEQYF	TGTGCCAGCATCAGACTAGTTGGGGGTGAGCAGTACTTC
.	.	TRBV5-6	TRBJ2-1	CATTGGPNNEQFF	TGTGCCACCACAGGAGGACCGAACAATGAGCAGTTCTTC
.	.	TRBV28	TRBJ2-7	CASSLLQTGDQYF	TGTGCCAGCAGTTTGTTACAGACCGGCGATCAGTACTTC
TRBD2	.	TRBV6-1	TRBJ2-3	CASSHQAGTLDDTQYF	TGTGCCAGCAGTCACCAAGCGGGAACCCTCGACGATACGCAGTATTTT
.	many	TRBV4-1	TRBJ1-2	CASSQSQGFYGYTF	TGCGCCAGCAGCCAATCTCAGGGATTCTATGGCTACACCTTC
.	.	TRBV4-3	TRBJ2-1	CASDQDPYSEYNEQFF	TGCGCCAGTGACCAAGATCCCTACTCAGAATACAATGAGCAGTTCTTC
.	few	TRBV29-1	TRBJ1-3	CSVEYSRGVAGNTMYF	TGTAGCGTTGAATATAGTCGGGGGGTAGCAGGAAACACCATGTATTTT
.	.	TRBV29-1	TRBJ1-3	CSVDTGSPGGNTIYF	TGCAGCGTTGATACGGGCTCTCCAGGTGGAAACACCATATATTTT
.	.	TRBV6-1	TRBJ1-1	CATYEVNIEAFF	TGTGCCACATATGAGGTGAACATTGAAGCTTTCTTT
.	many	TRBV14	TRBJ2-2	CASSPTRNTGELFF	TGTGCCAGCAGCCCCACGAGGAACACCGGGGAGCTGTTTTTT
TRBD1	few	TRBV11-2	TRBJ2-7	CASNLRWTGKNEQYF	TGTGCCAGCAACTTACGATGGACAGGGAAAAATGAGCAGTACTTC
TRBD2	few	TRBV29-1	TRBJ2-3	CRFVSGGSGDTQYF	TGCAGGTTCGTATCGGGAGGTAGTGGTGATACGCAGTATTTT
TRBD2	.	TRBV11-3	TRBJ2-3	CTSSFGGRQTDTQYF	TGTACCAGCAGCTTTGGCGGGAGGCAGACAGATACCCAGTATTTT
TRBD2	.	TRBV4-2	TRBJ2-4	CASSQGAGLVEKNIQYF	TGTGCCAGCAGCCAAGGAGCGGGACTAGTGGAAAAAAACATTCAGTACTTC
.	.	TRBV5-1	TRBJ2-2	CASSARGGRELFF	TGCGCCAGCAGCGCCAGGGGTGGTAGGGAGCTGTTTTTT
.	.	TRBV7-9	TRBJ2-4	CASILVPGPMGNIQYF	TGTGCCAGCATCTTAGTTCCTGGTCCCATGGGAAACATTCAGTACTTC
.	.	TRBV4-2	TRBJ2-4	CASSQSQCGGENIQYF	TGTGCCAGCAGCCAGAGTCAGTGCGGTGGGGAAAACATTCAGTACTTC
.	.	TRBV5-1	TRBJ1-2	CASRVNTGTRLGYTF	TGCGCCAGCAGAGTGAATACAGGGACGCGTCTGGGCTACACCTTC
.	once	TRBV11-2	TRBJ2-7	CASRNRRSSYEQYF	TGTGCCAGCAGGAACAGGAGGAGCTCCTACGAGCAGTACTTC
TRBD2	.	TRBV7-8	TRBJ2-3	CASSLGLAGESTQYF	TGTGCCAGTAGCTTGGGACTAGCGGGAGAGAGTACGCAGTATTTT
.	.	TRBV28	TRBJ1-5	CASSFQGATQPQEF	TGTGCCAGCAGTTTCCAGGGAGCTACTCAGCCCCAGGAATTT
.	.	TRBV12-3/TRBV12-4	TRBJ1-1	CASGRQDYTEAFF	TGTGCGAGCGGGAGACAGGACTACACTGAAGCTTTCTTT
.	few	TRBV12-3/TRBV12-4	TRBJ2-7	CASSLEYYEQYF	TGTGCCAGCAGTTTGGAATACTACGAGCAGTATTTC
.	.	TRBV10-1	TRBJ2-1	CASTRRGLAKNIQFF	TGCGCCAGCACCAGACGAGGCCTAGCCAAAAACATTCAGTTCTTC
.	.	TRBV12-3/TRBV12-4	TRBJ2-3	CVSSSRVTVTQYF	TGTGTCAGCAGTTCCCGGGTGACAGTTACGCAGTATTTT
.	once	TRBV5-5	TRBJ2-3	CVSSLTDGTDTQYF	TGTGTCAGCAGCTTGACTGACGGAACAGATACGCAGTATTTT
TRBD2	once	TRBV29-1	TRBJ2-1	CSVGPAGGSYNEQFF	TGCAGTGTTGGACCAGCGGGAGGGTCCTACAATGAGCAGTTCTTC
TRBD1	.	TRBV4-1	TRBJ2-7	CASNQSAGTGSWYEQYF	TGCGCCAGCAACCAGAGTGCCGGGACAGGGTCGTGGTACGAGCAGTATTTC
.	.	TRBV11-2	TRBJ1-5	CASSLKGGLMNQHQHF	TGTGCCAGCAGCCTAAAAGGGGGACTAATGAATCAGCACCAGCATTTT
TRBD2	.	TRBV12-3/TRBV12-4	TRBJ2-2	CACSLVLGRGGEMFF	TGTGCCTGCAGTTTAGTTCTGGGACGCGGGGGGGAGATGTTTTTT
TRBD2	once	TRBV4-1	TRBJ2-2	CANSQEGTLAVRAGDTGELFF	TGCGCCAACAGCCAAGAGGGGACTTTAGCGGTCCGAGCGGGAGACACCGGGGAGCTGTTTTTT
.	.	TRBV6-1	TRBJ2-4	CASSAAGGFAKNIQYF	TGTGCCAGCAGTGCCGCAGGGGGGTTCGCCAAAAACATTCAGTACTTC
.	.	TRBV4-1	TRBJ2-1	CASSQLGISKYNEQFF	TGCGCCAGCAGCCAACTCGGGATTAGCAAGTACAATGAGCAGTTCTTC
.	once	TRBV6-5	TRBJ1-2	CVSRGDKTYGYTF	TGTGTCAGCAGAGGAGACAAGACGTATGGCTACACCTTC
TRBD1	.	TRBV11-3	TRBJ2-2	CVSSTRTGITGELFF	TGTGTCAGCAGCACCCGGACAGGGATCACCGGGGAGCTGTTCTTT
.	.	TRBV29-1	TRBJ2-3	CSGEGASMLTQYF	TGCAGTGGAGAGGGAGCGTCCATGCTGACGCAGTATTTT